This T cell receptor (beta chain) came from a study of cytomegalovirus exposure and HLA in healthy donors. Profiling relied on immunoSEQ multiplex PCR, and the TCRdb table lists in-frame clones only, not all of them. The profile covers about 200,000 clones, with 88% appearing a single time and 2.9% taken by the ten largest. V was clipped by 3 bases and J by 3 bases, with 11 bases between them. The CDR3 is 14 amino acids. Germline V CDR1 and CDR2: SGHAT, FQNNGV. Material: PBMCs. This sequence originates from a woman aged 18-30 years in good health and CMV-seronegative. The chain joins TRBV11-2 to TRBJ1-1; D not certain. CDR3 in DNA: TGTGCCAGCAGCTTTCTAGCGGATTACACTGAAGCTTTCTTT. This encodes CASSFLADYTEAFF.